The present entry profiles one T cell receptor beta chain with its context. Germline CDR1 and CDR2: LNHDA and SQIVND (reference sequence). The CDR3 has 13 amino acids. The V gene lost 8 bases and the J gene lost 6 bases, with 14 bases spanning the gap. The data are from a study of CD8 T cells in Susac syndrome. Random-hexamer reverse transcription was applied to about 0.5 to 1 ug RNA. TCRdb re-called the immunoSEQ multiplex PCR reads with MiXCR, one entry per CDR3 protein. The sample consists of a few hundred thousand distinct CDR3 sequences, about 91% of them appearing once. The material sequenced was CD4+ T cells from PBMCs. This TCR came from a human donor with multiple sclerosis. V gene TRBV19 combines with J gene TRBJ2-1; D is perhaps TRBD1 (5 bases). The CDR3 sequence: CASGKGLFNEQFF. The CDR3 DNA is TGTGCCAGTGGAAAGGGGTTATTCAATGAGCAGTTCTTC.